What follows are 24 T cell receptor beta chains derived from one specimen sequenced in a study of blood T cell repertoires in COVID-19. Profiled with immunoSEQ multiplex PCR; TCRdb holds only in-frame clones, not every one. The sample comprises 200,000 to 250,000 clones, about 83% of which are singletons, and approximately 8% rests with the top ten. Material for sequencing was peripheral blood. These receptors came from a woman between 50 and 59 years old with active or convalescent COVID-19.

The chain is built from TRBV19 and TRBJ1-1, with D unresolved. This CDR3 has 13 amino acids. CDR1 LNHDA and CDR2 SQIVND come from the germline V gene (reference sequence). V was clipped by 7 bases and J by 1 base, with 10 bases between them. Here the CDR3 reads CASKREGNTEAFF. CDR3 coding DNA: TGTGCCAGTAAAAGGGAGGGGAACACTGAAGCTTTCTTT.

The chain recombines TRBV7-5 with TRBJ2-3; TRBD2, the table's D call, was not compared with the DNA. TRBV7-5 is flagged as a pseudogene. The CDR3 totals 17 residues. The CDR3 DNA reads TGTGTCAGAAGCTTAGGTACGCTAGCGGGAGCTACAGATACGCAGTATTTT. Amino acids: CVRSLGTLAGATDTQYF.

V gene TRBV5-1 combines with J gene TRBJ2-1; 10 nucleotides align to TRBD1. V was clipped by 4 bases and J by 1 base; unmatched bases: 5. The CDR3 runs 16 residues. Germline lookup yields CDR1 SGHRS and CDR2 YFSETQ. The CDR3 protein is CASSAGQGGSYNEQFF. The DNA of the CDR3 is TGCGCCAGCAGCGCCGGACAGGGGGGATCCTACAATGAGCAGTTCTTC.

J is TRBJ1-1 and V is TRBV7-8; 10 bases are shared with TRBD1. V trimming: 5 bases; J trimming: 4 bases; junction bases outside the gene matches: 7. CDR3 length equals 15 residues. The V gene's germline CDR1 is SGHVS and CDR2 FQNEAQ. The CDR3 sequence is CASSLPGQGFTEAFF. Here the CDR3 DNA reads TGTGCCAGCAGCCTCCCGGGACAGGGGTTCACTGAAGCTTTCTTT.

This clone appeared once. The chain is built from TRBV5-1 and TRBJ2-1; 11 bases are shared with TRBD2. Trimming removed 4 bases from V and 4 bases from J; junction bases left unmatched: 7. Germline V gene sequence: CDR1 SGHRS, CDR2 YFSETQ. The CDR3 is made up of 16 amino acids. The CDR3 is CASSIETSGGYNEQFF. CDR3 bases: TGCGCCAGCAGCATCGAAACTAGCGGGGGATACAATGAGCAGTTCTTC.

V usage is TRBV5-6 and J usage is TRBJ2-1, with D tentatively TRBD2 (6 bases). V was clipped by 2 bases and J by 4 bases, with 13 bases between them. Germline V gene lookup returns CDR1 SGHDT and CDR2 YYEEEE. There are 15 residues in the CDR3. For the CDR3, the DNA is TGTGCCAGCAGCTTTCTGGGGACTCCTTACAATGAGCAGTTCTTC. Translated: CASSFLGTPYNEQFF. The whole variable domain, remainder taken from reference TRBV5-6 and TRBJ2-1, is DAGVTQSPTHLIKTRGQQVTLRCSPKSGHDTVSWYQQALGQGPQFIFQYYEEEERQRGNFPDRFSGHQFPNYSSELNVNALLLGDSALYLCASSFLGTPYNEQFFGPGTRLTVL.

This chain uses TRBV28 with TRBJ1-5, with a possible D match to TRBD1 (6 bases). Germline CDR1 and CDR2: MDHEN and SYDVKM. Trimming took off 4 bases at V and 0 bases at J, with 22 bases between the two ends. CDR3 length: 19 amino acids. In DNA, the CDR3 is TGTGCCAGCAGTTATTGGGGCAGGGGCCTAACCTATAGCAATCAGCCCCAGCATTTT. Its translation: CASSYWGRGLTYSNQPQHF. Variable domain in full (rest from reference TRBV28 and TRBJ1-5): DVKVTQSSRYLVKRTGEKVFLECVQDMDHENMFWYRQDPGLGLRLIYFSYDVKMKEKGDIPEGYSVSREKKERFSLILESASTNQTSMYLCASSYWGRGLTYSNQPQHFGDGTRLSIL.

V gene TRBV18 combines with J gene TRBJ1-1; D unresolved. The CDR3 is made up of 13 amino acids. The V and J ends lost 5 bases and 4 bases respectively, with 11 bases between them. CDR1 is KGHSH, CDR2 LQKENI, per germline. CDR3 in amino acids: CASSEGGSTEAFF. CDR3 in DNA: TGTGCCAGCTCAGAAGGAGGGAGCACTGAAGCTTTCTTT.

In nucleotides, the CDR3 is TGTGCCAGCAGCCAGGGCCTTACTGGGGCCAACGTCCTGACTTTC. Translation: CASSQGLTGANVLTF. The gene calls are TRBV3-1 (or the pseudogene TRBV3-2) and TRBJ2-6; D remains ambiguous. The germline V gene has CDR1 LGHDT and CDR2 YNNKEL (reference sequence). Deletions cut 3 bases from V and 2 bases from J, with 8 bases between. CDR3 length: 15 amino acids.

This rearrangement joins TRBV6-2 or TRBV6-3 to TRBJ2-5; D not resolved. This CDR3 has 16 amino acids. V lost 2 bases, J lost 5 bases, and 18 bases lay in between. Germline assignment: CDR1 MNHEY and CDR2 SVGEGT. The CDR3 protein is CASSYGLTTFSETQYF. The DNA of the CDR3 is TGTGCCAGCAGTTACGGGTTAACTACATTTAGTGAGACCCAGTACTTC.

This sequence joins TRBV4-1 and TRBJ1-2, with D possibly TRBD1 on 5 matching bases. Trimming took 6 bases from V and 0 from J, leaving 14 bases between them. CDR3 length: 15 amino acids. Germline values: CDR1 MGHRA, CDR2 YSYEKL. CDR3 sequence (DNA): TGCGCCAGCAGAGTTCCCGGGACTTCTAACTATGGCTACACCTTC. It encodes CASRVPGTSNYGYTF.

This chain connects TRBV5-1 to TRBJ2-7; 7 positions match TRBD1. The CDR3 runs to 15 residues. Germline CDR1 and CDR2: SGHRS and YFSETQ. V was pared by 4 bases and J by 0 bases, with 7 bases of the junction left unmatched. The CDR3 loop reads CASSTTTGVSYEQYF. CDR3 coding DNA: TGCGCCAGCAGCACCACCACAGGGGTCTCCTACGAGCAGTACTTC.

V and J are TRBV11-2 and TRBJ2-2; 7 positions agree with TRBD1. The CDR3 spans 13 residues. Germline V CDR1 and CDR2: SGHAT, FQNNGV. J gave up 6 bases and V 6 bases, and 4 bases lay outside the gene matches. CDR3 DNA: TGTGCCAGCAGTCGACAGGGTGCCGGGGAGCTGTTTTTT. It yields the protein CASSRQGAGELFF. The variable domain in full, completed from reference TRBV11-2 and TRBJ2-2, reads EAGVAQSPRYKIIEKRQSVAFWCNPISGHATLYWYQQILGQGPKLLIQFQNNGVVDDSQLPKDRFSAERLKGVDSTLKIQPAKLEDSAVYLCASSRQGAGELFFGEGSRLTVL.

The V and J genes are TRBV7-9 and TRBJ1-1; D is possibly TRBD1 (6 bases). V dropped 5 bases and J dropped 1 base, with 11 bases sitting between them. Germline CDR1 SEHNR, CDR2 FQNEAQ (reference sequence). This CDR3 is 14 amino acids long. CDR3 protein: CASSRQVENTEAFF. DNA of the CDR3: TGTGCCAGCAGCCGACAGGTAGAGAACACTGAAGCTTTCTTT.

The chain links TRBV18 to TRBJ2-5; 11 nucleotides agree with TRBD2. The germline V gene has CDR1 KGHSH and CDR2 LQKENI. Trimming took 4 bases from V and 3 from J; bases not matched to a gene: 4. This CDR3 contains 15 residues. Written as DNA, the CDR3 is TGTGCCAGCTCACGAGGGACTAGCGGAAAAGAGACCCAGTACTTC. Amino acid sequence: CASSRGTSGKETQYF.

J is TRBJ2-2 and V is TRBV28, with TRBD2 as a possible D gene (5 bases). Trimming shortened V by 7 bases and J by 6 bases, and 12 bases separated the two germline ends. This CDR3 has 13 residues. CDR1 and CDR2 (germline): MDHEN, SYDVKM. This CDR3 reads CASTPGGAGELFF. In DNA, the CDR3 is TGTGCCAGCACCCCCGGAGGCGCCGGGGAGCTGTTTTTT. The variable domain in full, completed from reference TRBV28 and TRBJ2-2, reads DVKVTQSSRYLVKRTGEKVFLECVQDMDHENMFWYRQDPGLGLRLIYFSYDVKMKEKGDIPEGYSVSREKKERFSLILESASTNQTSMYLCASTPGGAGELFFGEGSRLTVL.

The gene calls are TRBV5-1 and TRBJ2-7; D remains unclear. The CDR3 is made up of 15 amino acids. V lost 0 bases and J 0 bases, leaving 10 bases between the germline ends. Germline V gene sequence: CDR1 SGHRS, CDR2 YFSETQ. CDR3 sequence reads: CASSLDGGSSYEQYF. For the CDR3, the DNA is TGCGCCAGCAGCTTGGATGGCGGCAGCTCCTACGAGCAGTACTTC.

The chain couples TRBV30 to TRBJ2-7; TRBD1 aligns across 8 bases. Germline loops: CDR1 GTSNPN, CDR2 SVGIG (reference sequence). The V and J ends lost 5 bases and 4 bases, in that order; junction bases with no gene match: 7. The CDR3 length is 13 residues. CDR3 protein: CAWAGQGTYEQYF. The CDR3 coding sequence is TGTGCCTGGGCTGGACAGGGAACGTACGAGCAGTACTTC.

The count of this clone is one. This chain links TRBV21-1 with TRBJ1-1; no DNA check was done on the table's D call, TRBD1. TRBV21-1 represents a pseudogene. This CDR3 is 13 amino acids long. The CDR3 region is CASSNRDRGEAFF. The CDR3 nucleotides read TGTGCCAGCAGCAACCGGGACAGGGGGGAAGCTTTCTTT.

The chain couples TRBV5-8 to TRBJ2-3, with D possibly being TRBD2 (6 bases). Trimming pared 0 bases from V and 8 bases from J, leaving 7 bases between. Per germline, CDR1 SGHTS and CDR2 YDEGEE. The CDR3 contains 12 residues. The CDR3 DNA is TGTGCCAGCAGCTTGGGGAGGGGTACGCAGTATTTT. This translates into CASSLGRGTQYF.

The chain uses TRBV6-5 and TRBJ1-1; 11 nucleotides match TRBD1. With V trimmed by 4 bases and J by 2 bases, 6 bases remained unmatched. Germline CDR1 is MNHEY and CDR2 is SVGAGI. This CDR3 has 16 residues. The CDR3 sequence is CASSLGQGGSNTEAFF. CDR3 DNA sequence: TGTGCCAGCAGTTTGGGACAGGGGGGATCAAACACTGAAGCTTTCTTT.

This chain connects TRBV9 to TRBJ2-2; D is possibly TRBD1 (5 bases). Trimming shortened V by 0 bases and J by 3 bases, and 12 bases separated the two germline ends. The CDR3 length is 16 residues. The germline gives CDR1 SGDLS, CDR2 YYNGEE. CDR3 in amino acids: CASSVDRGRDTGELFF. The DNA of the CDR3 is TGTGCCAGCAGCGTAGATAGGGGTAGGGACACCGGGGAGCTGTTTTTT. Variable domain in full (rest from reference TRBV9 and TRBJ2-2): DSGVTQTPKHLITATGQRVTLRCSPRSGDLSVYWYQQSLDQGLQFLIQYYNGEERAKGNILERFSAQQFPDLHSELNLSSLELGDSALYFCASSVDRGRDTGELFFGEGSRLTVL.

This chain connects TRBV5-6 to TRBJ1-1, with D maybe TRBD1 (5 bases). V was clipped by 4 bases and J by 4 bases, with 14 bases between them. Per the germline V gene, CDR1 is SGHDT and CDR2 is YYEEEE. The CDR3 is 14 amino acids. As DNA, the CDR3 is TGTGCCAGCAGCGCGCGTGGGGGGTCCACTGAAGCTTTCTTT. Its protein is CASSARGGSTEAFF.

The rearrangement uses TRBV19 and TRBJ2-7, with 7 positions matching TRBD2. Trimming took 8 bases from V and 6 from J; bases not matched to a gene: 4. CDR1 is LNHDA and CDR2 is SQIVND in the germline V gene (reference sequence). This CDR3 spans 11 amino acids. CDR3 sequence reads: CASATSSEQYF. CDR3 DNA sequence: TGTGCCAGTGCGACTAGCTCCGAGCAGTACTTC.